This T cell receptor (beta chain) stems from a study of blood T cell repertoires in COVID-19. About the research overall: Acute and convalescent COVID-19 specimens originated in the United States, Italy and Spain.

The V gene's germline CDR1 is SGHRS and CDR2 YFSETQ. V was clipped by 3 bases and J by 2 bases, with 18 bases between them. The CDR3 is 17 amino acids. The repertoire was sequenced with immunoSEQ multiplex PCR; TCRdb's copy has only in-frame clones and lacks some. The sample includes 130,000 to 150,000 clones, under 90% of them seen just once. The sample taken for sequencing was peripheral blood. This clonotype originated in a human donor in a cohort sampled during active COVID-19. This chain links TRBV5-1 with TRBJ2-1; D is possibly TRBD2 (5 bases). As DNA, the CDR3 is TGCGCCAGCAGCTCCCCCCCGGACTCGATTCCCTACAATGAGCAGTTCTTC. Protein sequence: CASSSPPDSIPYNEQFF. The variable domain in full, with the rest retrieved from reference TRBV5-1 and TRBJ2-1, is KAGVTQTPRYLIKTRGQQVTLSCSPISGHRSVSWYQQTPGQGLQFLFEYFSETQRNKGNFPGRFSGRQFSNSRSEMNVSTLELGDSALYLCASSSPPDSIPYNEQFFGPGTRLTVL.